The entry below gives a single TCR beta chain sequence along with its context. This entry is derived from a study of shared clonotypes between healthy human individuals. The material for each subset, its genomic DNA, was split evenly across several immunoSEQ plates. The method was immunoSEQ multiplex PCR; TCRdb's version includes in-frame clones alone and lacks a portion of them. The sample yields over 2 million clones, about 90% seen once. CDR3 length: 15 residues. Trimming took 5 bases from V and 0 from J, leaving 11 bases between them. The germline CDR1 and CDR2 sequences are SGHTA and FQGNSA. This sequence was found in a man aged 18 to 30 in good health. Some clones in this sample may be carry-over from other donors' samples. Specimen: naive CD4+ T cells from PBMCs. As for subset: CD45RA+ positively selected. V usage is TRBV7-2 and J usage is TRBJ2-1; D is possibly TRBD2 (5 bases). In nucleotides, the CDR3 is TGTGCCAGCAGCACAGCGGTTAGCTCCTACAATGAGCAGTTCTTC. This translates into CASSTAVSSYNEQFF.